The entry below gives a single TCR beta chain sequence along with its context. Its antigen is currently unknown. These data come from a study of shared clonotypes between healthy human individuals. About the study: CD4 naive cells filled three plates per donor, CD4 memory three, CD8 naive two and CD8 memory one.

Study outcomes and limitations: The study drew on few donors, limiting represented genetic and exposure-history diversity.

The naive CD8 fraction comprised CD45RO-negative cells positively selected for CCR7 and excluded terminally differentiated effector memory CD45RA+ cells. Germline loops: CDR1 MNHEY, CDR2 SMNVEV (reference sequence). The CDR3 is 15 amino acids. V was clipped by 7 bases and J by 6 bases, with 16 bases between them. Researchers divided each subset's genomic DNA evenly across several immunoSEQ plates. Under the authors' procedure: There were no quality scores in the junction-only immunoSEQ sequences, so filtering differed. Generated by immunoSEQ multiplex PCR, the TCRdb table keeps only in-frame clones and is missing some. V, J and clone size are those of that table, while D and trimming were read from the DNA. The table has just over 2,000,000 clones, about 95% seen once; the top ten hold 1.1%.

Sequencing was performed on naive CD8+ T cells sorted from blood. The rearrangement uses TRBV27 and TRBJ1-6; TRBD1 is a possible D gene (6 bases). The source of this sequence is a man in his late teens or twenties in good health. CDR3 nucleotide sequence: TGTGCCAGCACCCCCCGGGACAAAGTTAATTCACCCCTCCACTTT. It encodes CASTPRDKVNSPLHF.